Sequencing of this TCR beta chain was carried out in a study of blood T cell repertoires in COVID-19. Clones were sequenced by immunoSEQ multiplex PCR, and TCRdb holds only the in-frame ones, with some missing. Counted here are under 250,000 clones, about four fifths occurring once; the ten biggest clones make up roughly 2%. This clone was detected a few times. CDR1 SGHKS and CDR2 YYEKEE come from the germline V gene (reference sequence). Trimming at V came to 4 bases and at J to 8 bases, leaving 11 bases not matched to a gene. This CDR3 has 15 amino acids. The chain is built from TRBV5-5 and TRBJ1-4; TRBD1 aligns across 7 bases. The specimen was peripheral blood. This sequence was found in a young man who had recovered from COVID-19. CDR3 in DNA: TGTGCCAGCAGCGTAAACAGGGGATTGAGGGAAAAACTGTTTTTT. It is translated as CASSVNRGLREKLFF.